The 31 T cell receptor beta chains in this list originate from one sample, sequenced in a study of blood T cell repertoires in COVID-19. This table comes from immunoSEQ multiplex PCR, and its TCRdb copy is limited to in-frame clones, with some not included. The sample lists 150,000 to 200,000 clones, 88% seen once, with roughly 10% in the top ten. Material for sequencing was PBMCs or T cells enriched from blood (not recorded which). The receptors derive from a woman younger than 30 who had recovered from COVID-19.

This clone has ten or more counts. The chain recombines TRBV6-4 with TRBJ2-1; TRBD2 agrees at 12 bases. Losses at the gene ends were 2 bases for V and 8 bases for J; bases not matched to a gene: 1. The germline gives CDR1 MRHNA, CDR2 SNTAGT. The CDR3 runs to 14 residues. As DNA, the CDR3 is TGTGCCAGCAGTGACCTAGCGGGGGGGGATGAGCAGTTCTTC. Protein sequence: CASSDLAGGDEQFF.

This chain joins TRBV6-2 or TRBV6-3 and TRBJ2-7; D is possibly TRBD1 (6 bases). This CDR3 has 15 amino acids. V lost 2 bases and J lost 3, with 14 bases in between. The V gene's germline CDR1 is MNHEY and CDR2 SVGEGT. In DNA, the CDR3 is TGTGCCAGCAGTTACGAAGGTCAGGGGTACTACGAGCAGTACTTC. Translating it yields CASSYEGQGYYEQYF.

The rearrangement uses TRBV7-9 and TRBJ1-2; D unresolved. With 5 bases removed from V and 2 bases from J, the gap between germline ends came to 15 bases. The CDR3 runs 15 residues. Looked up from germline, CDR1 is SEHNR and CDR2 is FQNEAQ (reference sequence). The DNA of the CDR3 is TGTGCCAGCAGCGCCCCCCGAGTTCCGAACTATGGCTACACCTTC. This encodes CASSAPRVPNYGYTF. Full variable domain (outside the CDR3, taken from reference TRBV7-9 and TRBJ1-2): DTGVSQNPRHKITKRGQNVTFRCDPISEHNRLYWYRQTLGQGPEFLTYFQNEAQLEKSRLLSDRFSAERPKGSFSTLEIQRTEQGDSAMYLCASSAPRVPNYGYTFGSGTRLTVV.

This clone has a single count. CDR3 loop: CASSYGRADQPQHF. The CDR3 DNA reads as TGTGCCAGCAGTTATGGCAGGGCCGATCAGCCCCAGCATTTT. The chain links TRBV6-5 to TRBJ1-5, with D possibly TRBD1 on 5 matching bases. CDR3 size: 14 residues. CDR1 and CDR2 (germline): MNHEY, SVGAGI. The germline V and J ends were trimmed by 3 bases and 5 bases, with 11 bases remaining between them.

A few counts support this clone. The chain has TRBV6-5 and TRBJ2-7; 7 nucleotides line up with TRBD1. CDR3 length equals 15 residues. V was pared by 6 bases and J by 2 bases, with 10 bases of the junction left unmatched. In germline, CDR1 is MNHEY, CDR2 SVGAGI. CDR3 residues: CASRILEGATYEQYF. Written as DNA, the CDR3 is TGTGCCAGCAGGATACTCGAGGGGGCAACCTACGAGCAGTACTTC.

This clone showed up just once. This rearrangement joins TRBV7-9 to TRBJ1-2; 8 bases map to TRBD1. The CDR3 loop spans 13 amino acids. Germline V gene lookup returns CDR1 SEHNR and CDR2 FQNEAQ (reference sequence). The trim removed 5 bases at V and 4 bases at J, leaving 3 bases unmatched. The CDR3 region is CASSQDRAYGYTF. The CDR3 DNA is TGTGCCAGCAGCCAGGACAGGGCCTATGGCTACACCTTC. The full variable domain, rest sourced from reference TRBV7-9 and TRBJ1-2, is DTGVSQNPRHKITKRGQNVTFRCDPISEHNRLYWYRQTLGQGPEFLTYFQNEAQLEKSRLLSDRFSAERPKGSFSTLEIQRTEQGDSAMYLCASSQDRAYGYTFGSGTRLTVV.

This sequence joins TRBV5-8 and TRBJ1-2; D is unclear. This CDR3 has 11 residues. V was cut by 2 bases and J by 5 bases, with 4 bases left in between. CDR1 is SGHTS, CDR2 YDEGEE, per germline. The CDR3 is CASSFYYGYTF. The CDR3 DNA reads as TGTGCCAGCAGCTTTTATTATGGCTACACCTTC. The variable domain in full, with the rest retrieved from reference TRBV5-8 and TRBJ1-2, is EAGVTQSPTHLIKTRGQQATLRCSPISGHTSVYWYQQALGLGLQFLLWYDEGEERNRGNFPPRFSGRQFPNYSSELNVNALELEDSALYLCASSFYYGYTFGSGTRLTVV.

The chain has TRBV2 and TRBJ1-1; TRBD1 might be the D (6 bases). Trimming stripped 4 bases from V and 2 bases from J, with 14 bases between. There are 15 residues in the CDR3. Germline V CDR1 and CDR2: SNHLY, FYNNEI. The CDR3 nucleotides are TGTGCCAGCAGTGTACCGGCAGGGGCAAACACTGAAGCTTTCTTT. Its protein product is CASSVPAGANTEAFF.

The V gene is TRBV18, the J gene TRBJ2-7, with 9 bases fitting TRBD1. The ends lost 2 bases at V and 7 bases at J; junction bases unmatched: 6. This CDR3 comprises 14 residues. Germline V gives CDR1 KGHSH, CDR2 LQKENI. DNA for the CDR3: TGTGCCAGCTCACCAGGGGGACAGGGTTGGGAGCAGTACTTC. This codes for CASSPGGQGWEQYF.

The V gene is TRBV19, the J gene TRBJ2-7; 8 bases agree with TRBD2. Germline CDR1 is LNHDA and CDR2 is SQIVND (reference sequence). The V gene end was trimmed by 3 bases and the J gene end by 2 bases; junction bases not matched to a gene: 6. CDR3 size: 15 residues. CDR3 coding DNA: TGTGCCAGTAGTATCTTCAGCGGGGGAACCTACGAGCAGTACTTC. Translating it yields CASSIFSGGTYEQYF.

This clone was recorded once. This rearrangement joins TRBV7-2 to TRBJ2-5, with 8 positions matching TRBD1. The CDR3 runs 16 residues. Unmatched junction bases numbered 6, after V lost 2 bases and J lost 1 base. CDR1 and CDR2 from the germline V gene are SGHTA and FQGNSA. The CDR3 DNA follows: TGTGCCAGCAGCTTACTATCGGGACAGGCCCAAGAGACCCAGTACTTC. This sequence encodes CASSLLSGQAQETQYF.

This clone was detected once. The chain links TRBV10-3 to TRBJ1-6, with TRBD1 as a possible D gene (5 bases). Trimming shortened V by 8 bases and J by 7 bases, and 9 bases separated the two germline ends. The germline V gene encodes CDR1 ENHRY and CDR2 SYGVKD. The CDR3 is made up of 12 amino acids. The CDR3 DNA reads TGTGCCATCGGGGAGGGGAATTCACCCCTCCACTTT. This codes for CAIGEGNSPLHF.

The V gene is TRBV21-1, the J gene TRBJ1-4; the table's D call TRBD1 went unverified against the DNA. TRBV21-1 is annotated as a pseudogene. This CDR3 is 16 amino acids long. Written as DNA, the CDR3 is TGTGCCAGCAGCAAAGAAAGGGCCAGGGTGAATGAAAAACTGTTTTTT. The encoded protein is CASSKERARVNEKLFF.

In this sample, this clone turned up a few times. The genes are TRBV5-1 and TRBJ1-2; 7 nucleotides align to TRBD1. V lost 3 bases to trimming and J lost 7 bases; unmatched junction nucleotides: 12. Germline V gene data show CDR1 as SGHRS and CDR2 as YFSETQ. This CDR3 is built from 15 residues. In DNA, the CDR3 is TGCGCCAGCAGCTGGAGCCGGGACAGATTATCTGGCTACACCTTC. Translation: CASSWSRDRLSGYTF.

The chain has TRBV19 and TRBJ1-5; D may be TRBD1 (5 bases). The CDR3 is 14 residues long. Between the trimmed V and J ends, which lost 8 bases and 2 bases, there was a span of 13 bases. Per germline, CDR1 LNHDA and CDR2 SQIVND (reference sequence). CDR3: CASDVGGGNQPQHF. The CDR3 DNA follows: TGTGCCAGTGACGTTGGGGGGGGCAATCAGCCCCAGCATTTT. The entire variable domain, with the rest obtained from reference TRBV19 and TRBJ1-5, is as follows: DGGITQSPKYLFRKEGQNVTLSCEQNLNHDAMYWYRQDPGQGLRLIYYSQIVNDFQKGDIAEGYSVSREKKESFPLTVTSAQKNPTAFYLCASDVGGGNQPQHFGDGTRLSIL.

CDR3 sequence reads: CASSSGPGTGVGKLFF. The CDR3 nucleotides read TGTGCCAGCAGCTCGGGCCCCGGGACAGGGGTTGGAAAACTGTTTTTT. V gene TRBV7-8 combines with J gene TRBJ1-4; 10 positions match TRBD1. CDR1 SGHVS and CDR2 FQNEAQ come from the germline V gene. The CDR3 totals 16 residues. V shed 4 bases and J 10 bases; nucleotides not matched to a gene: 12. Combining the CDR3 with reference TRBV7-8 and TRBJ1-4 gives the whole variable domain GAGVSQSPRYKVAKRGQDVALRCDPISGHVSLFWYQQALGQGPEFLTYFQNEAQLDKSGLPSDRFFAERPEGSVSTLKIQRTQQEDSAVYLCASSSGPGTGVGKLFFGSGTQLSVL.

DNA for the CDR3: TGTGCCAGCAGTCCCCTAGCGGGAGGGACCTACGAGCAGTACTTC. Translating it yields CASSPLAGGTYEQYF. The chain recombines TRBV28 with TRBJ2-7; 12 nucleotides line up with TRBD2. J lost 2 bases, V lost 5 bases, and 4 bases had no gene match. Germline CDR1 is MDHEN and CDR2 is SYDVKM. The CDR3 spans 15 residues.

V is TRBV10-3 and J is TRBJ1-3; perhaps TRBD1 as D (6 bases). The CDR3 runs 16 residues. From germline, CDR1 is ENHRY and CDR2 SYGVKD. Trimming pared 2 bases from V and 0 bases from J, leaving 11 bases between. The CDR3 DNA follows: TGTGCCATCAGTGAGCGGGGGGCCAGCTCTGGAAACACCATATATTTT. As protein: CAISERGASSGNTIYF.

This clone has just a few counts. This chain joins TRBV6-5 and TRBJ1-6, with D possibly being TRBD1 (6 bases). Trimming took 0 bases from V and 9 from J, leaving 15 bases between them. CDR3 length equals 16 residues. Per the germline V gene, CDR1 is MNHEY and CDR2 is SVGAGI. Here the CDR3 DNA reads TGTGCCAGCAGTTACTCGAACCCAGGGGTGGGTTCACCCCTCCACTTT. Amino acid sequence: CASSYSNPGVGSPLHF.

The CDR3 reads CADDSQRNTEAFF. CDR3 in DNA: TGTGCCGATGACAGCCAGCGGAACACTGAAGCTTTCTTT. The genes are TRBV25-1 and TRBJ1-1; TRBD1 is a possible D gene (5 bases). This CDR3 comprises 13 residues. Germline CDR1 MGHDK, CDR2 SYGVNS. V was cut by 11 bases and J by 1 base, with 14 bases left in between.

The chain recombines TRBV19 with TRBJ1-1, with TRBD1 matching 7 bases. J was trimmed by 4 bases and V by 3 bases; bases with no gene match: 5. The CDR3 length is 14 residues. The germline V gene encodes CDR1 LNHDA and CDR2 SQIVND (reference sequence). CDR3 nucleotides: TGTGCCAGTAGTATTAGTTCAGGGGGCACTGAAGCTTTCTTT. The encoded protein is CASSISSGGTEAFF.

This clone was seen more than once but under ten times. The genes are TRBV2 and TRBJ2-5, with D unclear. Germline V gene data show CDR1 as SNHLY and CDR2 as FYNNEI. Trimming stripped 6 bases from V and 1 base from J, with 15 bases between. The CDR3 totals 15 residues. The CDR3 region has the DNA TGTGCCAGCAGCTCATCTCGGAGAATCCAAGAGACCCAGTACTTC. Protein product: CASSSSRRIQETQYF.

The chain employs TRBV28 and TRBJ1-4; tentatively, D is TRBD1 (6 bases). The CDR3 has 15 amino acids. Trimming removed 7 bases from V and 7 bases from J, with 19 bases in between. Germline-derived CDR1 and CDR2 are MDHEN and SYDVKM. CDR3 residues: CASNSPRGLSEKLFF. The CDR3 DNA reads TGTGCCAGCAACTCGCCTAGGGGGTTGAGTGAAAAACTGTTTTTT.

This chain's CDR3 is CSASRGTGGNTEAFF. CDR3 nucleotide sequence: TGCAGTGCTAGTCGAGGAACAGGGGGGAACACTGAAGCTTTCTTT. The V and J genes are TRBV20-1 and TRBJ1-1, with 8 bases identical to TRBD1. Germline V gene sequence: CDR1 DFQATT, CDR2 SNEGSKA (reference sequence). This CDR3 is 15 amino acids long. V lost 3 bases and J lost 1; bases outside the gene matches: 7.

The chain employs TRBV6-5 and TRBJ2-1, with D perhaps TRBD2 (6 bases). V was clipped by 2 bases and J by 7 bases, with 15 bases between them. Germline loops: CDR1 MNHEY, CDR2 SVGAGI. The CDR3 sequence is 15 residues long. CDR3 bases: TGTGCCAGCAGTTACCCGGGGGTCCCCCTGAATGAGCAGTTCTTC. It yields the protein CASSYPGVPLNEQFF.

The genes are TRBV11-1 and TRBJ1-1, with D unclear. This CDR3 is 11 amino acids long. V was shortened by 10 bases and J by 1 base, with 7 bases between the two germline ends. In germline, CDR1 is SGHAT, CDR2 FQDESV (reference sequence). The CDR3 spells CANRGNTEAFF. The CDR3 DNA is TGTGCCAACCGGGGGAACACTGAAGCTTTCTTT.

DNA for the CDR3: TGTGCCAGCAGTTTATGGGGCTTGGCGGGAGGGCCAGGTGAGCAGTTCTTC. Amino acids: CASSLWGLAGGPGEQFF. This chain uses TRBV28 with TRBJ2-1, with 9 bases matching TRBD2. Germline CDR1 MDHEN, CDR2 SYDVKM. J lost 9 bases, V lost 0 bases, and 12 bases had no gene match. The CDR3 sequence is 17 residues long.

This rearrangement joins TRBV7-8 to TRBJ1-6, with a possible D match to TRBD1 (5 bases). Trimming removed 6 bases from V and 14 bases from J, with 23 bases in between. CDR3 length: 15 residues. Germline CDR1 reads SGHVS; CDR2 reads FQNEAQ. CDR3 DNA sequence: TGTGCCAGCAGGGATGGGGAGGCTAAGGGGTTATCCCTCCACTTT. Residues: CASRDGEAKGLSLHF. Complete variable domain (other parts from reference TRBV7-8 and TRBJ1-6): GAGVSQSPRYKVAKRGQDVALRCDPISGHVSLFWYQQALGQGPEFLTYFQNEAQLDKSGLPSDRFFAERPEGSVSTLKIQRTQQEDSAVYLCASRDGEAKGLSLHFGNGTRLTVT.

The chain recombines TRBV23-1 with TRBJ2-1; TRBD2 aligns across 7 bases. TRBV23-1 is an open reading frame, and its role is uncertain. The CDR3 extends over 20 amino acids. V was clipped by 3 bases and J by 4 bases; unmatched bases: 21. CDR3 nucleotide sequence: TGCGCCAGCAGTCATTGGGCCGACGGCGCCGGCGGGAGCGAATACAATGAGCAGTTCTTC. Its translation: CASSHWADGAGGSEYNEQFF.

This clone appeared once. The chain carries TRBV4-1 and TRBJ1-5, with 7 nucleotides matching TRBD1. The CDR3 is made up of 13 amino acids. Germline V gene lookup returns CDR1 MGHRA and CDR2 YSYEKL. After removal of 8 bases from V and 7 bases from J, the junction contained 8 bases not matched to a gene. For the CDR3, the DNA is TGCGCCAGCTCCCCAGGGGGGAACCAGCCCCAGCATTTT. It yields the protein CASSPGGNQPQHF.

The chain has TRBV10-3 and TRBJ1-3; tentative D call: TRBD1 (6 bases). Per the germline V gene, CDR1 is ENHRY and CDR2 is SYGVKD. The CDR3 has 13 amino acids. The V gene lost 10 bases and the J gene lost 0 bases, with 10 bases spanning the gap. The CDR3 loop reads CATNRDSGNTIYF. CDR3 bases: TGTGCCACCAACAGGGACTCTGGAAACACCATATATTTT.